Below, one T cell receptor (beta chain) is given with its context. These data belong to a study of blood T cell repertoires in COVID-19. Clones were read by immunoSEQ multiplex PCR, and TCRdb kept only the in-frame ones, dropping some. Of 150,000 to 200,000 clones in the sample, approximately 80% were seen once. Trimming cost V 3 bases and J 2 bases, with 7 bases left between them. The CDR3 is 13 residues long. Germline CDR1 is SGHTA and CDR2 is FQGTGA. The clonotype was recovered from a man between 60 and 75 years old with acute or convalescent COVID-19. The chain joins TRBV7-3 to TRBJ1-2; perhaps TRBD1 as D (5 bases). The sequencing sample was made of peripheral blood. The CDR3 reads CASSLGQNYGYTF. For the CDR3, the DNA is TGTGCCAGCAGCTTGGGGCAGAACTATGGCTACACCTTC.